Presented here are 9 T cell receptor beta chains from one specimen sequenced in a study of OX40 agonist ivuxolimab in advanced cancers. Data came from immunoSEQ multiplex PCR; TCRdb stores just in-frame clones and leaves some out. The table has around 40,000 clones, about 80% seen once. The source material was CD4+ or CD8+ T cells sorted from blood, sampled in a trial of the OX40 agonist ivuxolimab. These receptor sequences come from an adult with an advanced solid tumor such as melanoma, head and neck, liver or kidney cancer.

The chain joins TRBV29-1 to TRBJ2-7; D not resolved. This CDR3 is 10 amino acids long. From germline, CDR1 is SQVTM and CDR2 ANQGSEA. V lost 5 bases to trimming and J lost 7 bases, with 9 bases between them. This chain's CDR3 is CSVRAGEQYF. CDR3 DNA: TGCAGCGTTCGCGCCGGGGAGCAGTACTTC.

This chain connects TRBV9 to TRBJ2-5; 9 bases agree with TRBD2. The CDR3 has 18 amino acids. CDR1 and CDR2 from the germline V gene are SGDLS and YYNGEE. With V trimmed by 6 bases and J by 5 bases, 20 bases remained unmatched. The CDR3 DNA reads as TGTGCCAGCATACCTTGGGACTCGGCGGCGGGAGGGGAGGAGACCCAGTACTTC. It encodes CASIPWDSAAGGEETQYF. Full variable domain (missing parts from reference TRBV9 and TRBJ2-5): DSGVTQTPKHLITATGQRVTLRCSPRSGDLSVYWYQQSLDQGLQFLIQYYNGEERAKGNILERFSAQQFPDLHSELNLSSLELGDSALYFCASIPWDSAAGGEETQYFGPGTRLLVL.

As concerns this clone: The junction shows a germline mismatch at one end, possibly a read error. The V call is TRBV6-1, the J call TRBJ1-1, with D unclear. The CDR3 loop spans 13 amino acids. Germline-derived CDR1 and CDR2 are MNHNS and SASEGT. The CDR3 sequence is CASSEFLNTEAFF. CDR3 sequence (DNA): TGTGCCAGTAGTGAGTTCTTGAACACTGAAGCTTTCTTT.

V is TRBV7-6 and J is TRBJ2-5; D gene ambiguous. This CDR3 has 14 residues. Germline values: CDR1 SGHVS, CDR2 FNYEAQ. V shed 3 bases and J shed 2 bases, with 10 bases lying between them. CDR3 residues: CASSFATGQETQYF. In DNA, the CDR3 is TGTGCCAGCAGCTTCGCGACCGGTCAAGAGACCCAGTACTTC.

This clone was observed a few times. CDR3 region: CASSLGARDGLYEQYF. DNA of the CDR3: TGTGCCAGCAGCTTAGGGGCCCGGGACGGACTATACGAGCAGTACTTC. The chain uses TRBV11-2 and TRBJ2-7; possible D gene TRBD2, 6 bases. The V gene lost 1 base and the J gene lost 4 bases, with 17 bases spanning the gap. CDR1 SGHAT and CDR2 FQNNGV come from the germline V gene. The CDR3 loop spans 16 amino acids.

The rearrangement joins TRBV7-6 to TRBJ1-4; D possibly corresponds to TRBD1 (5 bases). This CDR3 is 16 amino acids long. CDR1 SGHVS and CDR2 FNYEAQ come from the germline V gene. The V and J ends lost 6 bases and 3 bases respectively, with 17 bases between them. The CDR3 nucleotides read TGTGCCAGCAGTCCCACTGGGGCAGGGCCTAATGAAAAACTGTTTTTT. Translated, it gives CASSPTGAGPNEKLFF.

The rearrangement uses TRBV12-2 and TRBJ2-3; the listed D gene, TRBD2, was not tested against the DNA. TRBV12-2 is deemed a pseudogene. The CDR3 covers 20 residues. The chain's CDR3 is CASRFTSPGLAPRGTDTQYF. The CDR3 coding sequence is TGTGCAAGTCGCTTCACATCCCCGGGACTAGCGCCGAGGGGCACAGATACGCAGTATTTT.

The chain links TRBV7-6 to TRBJ1-1, with D perhaps TRBD1 (6 bases). This CDR3 is built from 13 residues. From germline, CDR1 is SGHVS and CDR2 FNYEAQ. Trimming took 5 bases from V and 4 from J, leaving 11 bases between them. This CDR3 reads CASSPGVGTEAFF. As DNA, the CDR3 is TGTGCCAGCAGCCCAGGGGTGGGCACTGAAGCTTTCTTT.

V usage is TRBV20-1 and J usage is TRBJ2-7; the D is unclear. The CDR3 sequence is 11 residues long. The V end was cut by 2 bases, the J end by 4 bases, with 6 bases between. Germline V lookup: CDR1 DFQATT, CDR2 SNEGSKA (reference sequence). The CDR3 region has the DNA TGCAGTGCTAGACTGATTTACGAGCAGTACTTC. This translates into CSARLIYEQYF.